This T cell receptor (beta chain) came from a study of tumor-infiltrating lymphocytes in primary liver carcinoma. Unsorted whole blood yielded blood RNA, and germline DNA was extracted as well. Before the surgical procedure, about 4 milliliters of peripheral blood were collected. With 11 bases clipped from V and 2 bases from J, the junction kept 8 bases outside the gene matches. The CDR3 runs 16 residues. Germline assignment: CDR1 MNHNS and CDR2 SASEGT. TCR beta cDNA was made from 500 ng total RNA with a constant-region primer. Libraries for TCR beta were built through three nested multiplex PCR rounds, which together made up a slightly modified ARM-PCR procedure. In the first two PCR rounds, TRBV1-TRBV30 forward primers were paired with a C-beta reverse primer, and each round lasted roughly 10 cycles. MiXCR, applied by TCRdb to the multiplex PCR reads, yields one record per CDR3 protein. The data hold fewer than 350,000 distinct CDR3 sequences, with approximately 60% observed a single time.

Ten or more counts support this clonotype. Sequencing used peripheral blood. This chain joins TRBV6-1 and TRBJ2-6; 11 bases map to TRBD1. This receptor was identified in a man aged 35-49 years with primary liver carcinoma and hepatitis B virus infection. CDR3 loop: CAGTGTGGAGANVLTF. In DNA, the CDR3 is TGTGCCGGTACCGGGACAGGGGGTGCTGGGGCCAACGTCCTGACTTTC.